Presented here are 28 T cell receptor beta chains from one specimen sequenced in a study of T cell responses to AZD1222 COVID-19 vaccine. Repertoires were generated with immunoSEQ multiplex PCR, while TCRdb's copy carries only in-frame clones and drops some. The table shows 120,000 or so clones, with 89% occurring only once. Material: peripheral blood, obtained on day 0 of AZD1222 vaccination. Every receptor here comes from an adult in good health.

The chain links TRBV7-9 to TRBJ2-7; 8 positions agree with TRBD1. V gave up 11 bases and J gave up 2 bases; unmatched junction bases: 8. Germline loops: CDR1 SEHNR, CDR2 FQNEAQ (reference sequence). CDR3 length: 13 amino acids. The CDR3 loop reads CAGAGQGAYEQYF. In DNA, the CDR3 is TGTGCCGGAGCAGGACAGGGCGCCTACGAGCAGTACTTC.

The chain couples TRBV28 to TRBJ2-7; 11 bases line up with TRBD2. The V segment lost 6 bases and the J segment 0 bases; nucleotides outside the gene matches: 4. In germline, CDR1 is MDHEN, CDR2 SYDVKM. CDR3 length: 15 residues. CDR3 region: CASSLLAGGSYEQYF. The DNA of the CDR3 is TGTGCCAGCAGCCTCCTAGCGGGAGGCTCCTACGAGCAGTACTTC. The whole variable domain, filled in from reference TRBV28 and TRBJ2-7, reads DVKVTQSSRYLVKRTGEKVFLECVQDMDHENMFWYRQDPGLGLRLIYFSYDVKMKEKGDIPEGYSVSREKKERFSLILESASTNQTSMYLCASSLLAGGSYEQYFGPGTRLTVT.

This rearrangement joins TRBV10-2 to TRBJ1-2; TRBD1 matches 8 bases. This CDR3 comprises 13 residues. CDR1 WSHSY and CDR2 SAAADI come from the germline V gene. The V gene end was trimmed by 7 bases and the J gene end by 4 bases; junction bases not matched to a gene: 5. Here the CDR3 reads CASKSTGAYGYTF. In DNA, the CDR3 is TGCGCCAGCAAATCGACAGGGGCCTATGGCTACACCTTC.

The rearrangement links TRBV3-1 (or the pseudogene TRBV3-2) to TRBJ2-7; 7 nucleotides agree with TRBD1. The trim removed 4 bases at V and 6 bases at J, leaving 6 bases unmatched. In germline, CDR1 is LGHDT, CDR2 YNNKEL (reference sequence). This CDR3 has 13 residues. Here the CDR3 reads CASSPGQHLEQYF. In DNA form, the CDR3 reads TGTGCCAGCAGCCCGGGACAGCACCTCGAGCAGTACTTC.

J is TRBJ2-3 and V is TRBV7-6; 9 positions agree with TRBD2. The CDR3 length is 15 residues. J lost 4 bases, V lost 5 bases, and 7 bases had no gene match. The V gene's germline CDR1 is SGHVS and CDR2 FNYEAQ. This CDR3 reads CASSPSGDKSDTQYF. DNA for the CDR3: TGTGCCAGCAGCCCTAGCGGGGATAAGTCAGATACGCAGTATTTT. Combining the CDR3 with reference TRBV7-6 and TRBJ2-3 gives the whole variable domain GAGVSQSPRYKVTKRGQDVALRCDPISGHVSLYWYRQALGQGPEFLTYFNYEAQQDKSGLPNDRFSAERPEGSISTLTIQRTEQRDSAMYRCASSPSGDKSDTQYFGPGTRLTVL.

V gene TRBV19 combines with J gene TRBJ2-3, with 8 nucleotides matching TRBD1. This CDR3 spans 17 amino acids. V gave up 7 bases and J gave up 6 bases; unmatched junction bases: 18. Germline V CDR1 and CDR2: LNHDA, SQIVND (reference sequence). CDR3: CASTESTGGYEEDTQYF. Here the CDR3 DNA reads TGTGCCAGTACCGAGTCAACAGGGGGTTATGAGGAGGATACGCAGTATTTT.

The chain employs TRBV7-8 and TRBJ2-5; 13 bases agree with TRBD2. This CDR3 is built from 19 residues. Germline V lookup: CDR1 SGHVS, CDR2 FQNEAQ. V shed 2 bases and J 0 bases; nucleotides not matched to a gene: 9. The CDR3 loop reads CASSLWPTSGRTYQETQYF. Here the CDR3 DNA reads TGTGCCAGCAGCTTATGGCCGACTAGCGGGAGGACGTACCAAGAGACCCAGTACTTC.

The CDR3 DNA reads as TGTGCCAGCAGCCTAAGGGCGGAGCAGTTCTTC. Amino acids: CASSLRAEQFF. The V and J genes are TRBV9 and TRBJ2-1; D not resolved. Trimming left V 4 bases short and J 10 bases short, with 9 bases between. CDR1 and CDR2 (germline): SGDLS, YYNGEE. The CDR3 totals 11 residues.

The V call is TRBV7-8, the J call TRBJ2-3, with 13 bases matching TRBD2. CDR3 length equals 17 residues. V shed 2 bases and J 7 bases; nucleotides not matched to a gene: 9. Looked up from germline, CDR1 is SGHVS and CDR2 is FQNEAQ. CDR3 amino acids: CASSLSSLAGGRYTQYF. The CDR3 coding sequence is TGTGCCAGCAGCTTATCTTCACTAGCGGGAGGGAGGTATACGCAGTATTTT.

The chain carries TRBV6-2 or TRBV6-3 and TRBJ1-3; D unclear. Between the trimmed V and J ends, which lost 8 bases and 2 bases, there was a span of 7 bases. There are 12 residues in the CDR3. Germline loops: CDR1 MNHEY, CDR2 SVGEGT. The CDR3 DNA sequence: TGTGCCAGCGGCCACCCTGGAAACACCATATATTTT. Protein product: CASGHPGNTIYF.

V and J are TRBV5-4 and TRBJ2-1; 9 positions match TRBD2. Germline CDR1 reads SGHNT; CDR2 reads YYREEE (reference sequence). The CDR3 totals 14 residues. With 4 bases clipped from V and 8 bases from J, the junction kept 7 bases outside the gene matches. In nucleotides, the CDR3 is TGTGCCAGCAGCACCTTAGCGGGAGTGGATGAGCAGTTCTTC. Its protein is CASSTLAGVDEQFF.

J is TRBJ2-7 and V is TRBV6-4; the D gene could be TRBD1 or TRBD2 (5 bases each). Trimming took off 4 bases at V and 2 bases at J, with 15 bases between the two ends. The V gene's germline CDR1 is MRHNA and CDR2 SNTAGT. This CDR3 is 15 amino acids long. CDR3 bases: TGTGCCAGCAGTGTGGGACCCGGCAACACCTACGAGCAGTACTTC. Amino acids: CASSVGPGNTYEQYF.

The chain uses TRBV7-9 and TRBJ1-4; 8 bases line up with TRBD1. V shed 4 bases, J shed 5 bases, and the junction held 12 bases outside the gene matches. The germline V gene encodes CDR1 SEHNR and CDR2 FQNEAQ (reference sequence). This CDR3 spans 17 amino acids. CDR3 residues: CASSSTDRASLNEKLFF. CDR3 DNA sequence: TGTGCCAGCAGCTCTACGGACAGGGCTTCCTTGAATGAAAAACTGTTTTTT.

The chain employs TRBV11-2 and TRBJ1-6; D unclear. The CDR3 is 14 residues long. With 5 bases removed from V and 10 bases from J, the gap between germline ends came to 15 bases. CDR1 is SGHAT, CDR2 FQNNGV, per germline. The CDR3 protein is CASSRPRSASPLHF. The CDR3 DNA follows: TGTGCCAGCAGCCGACCTCGCAGCGCCTCACCCCTCCACTTT.

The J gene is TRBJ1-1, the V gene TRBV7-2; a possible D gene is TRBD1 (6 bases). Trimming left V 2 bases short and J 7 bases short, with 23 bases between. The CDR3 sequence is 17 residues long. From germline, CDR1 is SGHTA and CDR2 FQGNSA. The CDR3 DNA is TGTGCCAGCAGCTTATCCCCGGGGGGGGGCTTCTCCGGTGAAGCTTTCTTT. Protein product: CASSLSPGGGFSGEAFF. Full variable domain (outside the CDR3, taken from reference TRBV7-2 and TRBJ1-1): GAGVSQSPSNKVTEKGKDVELRCDPISGHTALYWYRQSLGQGLEFLIYFQGNSAPDKSGLPSDRFSAERTGGSVSTLTIQRTQQEDSAVYLCASSLSPGGGFSGEAFFGQGTRLTVV.

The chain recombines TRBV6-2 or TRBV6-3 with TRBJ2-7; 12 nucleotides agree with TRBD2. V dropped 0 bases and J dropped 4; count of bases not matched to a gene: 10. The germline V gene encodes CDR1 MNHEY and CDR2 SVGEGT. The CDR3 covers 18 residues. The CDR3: CASSYSPSGRASEYEQYF. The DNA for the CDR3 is TGTGCCAGCAGTTACTCGCCTAGCGGGAGGGCCTCAGAGTACGAGCAGTACTTC.

The CDR3 spells CASSYTNRGYEQYF. CDR3 DNA sequence: TGTGCCAGCAGTTACACGAACAGGGGGTACGAGCAGTACTTC. The gene calls are TRBV6-5 and TRBJ2-7; 8 bases match TRBD1. The CDR3 is 14 residues long. The trim removed 2 bases at V and 4 bases at J, leaving 4 bases unmatched. Germline V CDR1 and CDR2: MNHEY, SVGAGI.

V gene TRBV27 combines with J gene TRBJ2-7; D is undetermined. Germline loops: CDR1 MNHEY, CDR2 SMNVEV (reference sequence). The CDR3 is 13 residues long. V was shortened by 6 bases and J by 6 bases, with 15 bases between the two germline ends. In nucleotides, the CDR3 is TGTGCCAGCAGCCCCGCCCTTCCCAGCGAGCAGTACTTC. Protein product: CASSPALPSEQYF.

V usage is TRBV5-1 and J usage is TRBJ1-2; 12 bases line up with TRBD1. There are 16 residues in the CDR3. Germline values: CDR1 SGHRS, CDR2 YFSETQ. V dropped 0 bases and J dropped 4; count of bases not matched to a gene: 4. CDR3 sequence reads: CASSLGGTGGAYGYTF. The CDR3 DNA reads TGCGCCAGCAGCTTGGGCGGGACAGGGGGCGCCTATGGCTACACCTTC.

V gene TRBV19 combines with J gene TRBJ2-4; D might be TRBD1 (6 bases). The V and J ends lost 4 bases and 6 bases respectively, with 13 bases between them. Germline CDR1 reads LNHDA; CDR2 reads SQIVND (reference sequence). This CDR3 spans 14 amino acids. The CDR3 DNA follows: TGTGCCAGTAGTACAACAGGGCCGGGAAACATTCAGTACTTC. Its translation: CASSTTGPGNIQYF.

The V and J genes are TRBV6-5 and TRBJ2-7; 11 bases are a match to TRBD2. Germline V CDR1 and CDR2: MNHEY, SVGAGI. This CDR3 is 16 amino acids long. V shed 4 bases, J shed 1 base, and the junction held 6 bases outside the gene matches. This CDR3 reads CASSSGLAELSYEQYF. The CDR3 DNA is TGTGCCAGCAGTTCGGGACTAGCGGAACTATCCTACGAGCAGTACTTC.

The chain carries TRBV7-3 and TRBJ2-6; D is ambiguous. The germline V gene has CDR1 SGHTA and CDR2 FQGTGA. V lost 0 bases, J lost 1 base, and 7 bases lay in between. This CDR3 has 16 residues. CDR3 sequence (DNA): TGTGCCAGCAGCTTAACCCCAGTGTCTGGGGCCAACGTCCTGACTTTC. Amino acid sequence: CASSLTPVSGANVLTF.

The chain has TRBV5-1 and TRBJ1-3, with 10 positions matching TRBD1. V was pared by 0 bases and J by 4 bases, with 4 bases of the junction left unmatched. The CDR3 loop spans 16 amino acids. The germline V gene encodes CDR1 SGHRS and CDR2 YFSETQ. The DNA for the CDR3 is TGCGCCAGCAGCTTGGGACAGGGGGCCAGGGGAAACACCATATATTTT. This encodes CASSLGQGARGNTIYF.

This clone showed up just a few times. CDR3 DNA: TGTGCCAGCTCACCCACGACTACTAACTATGGCTACACCTTC. Its protein is CASSPTTTNYGYTF. The chain couples TRBV18 to TRBJ1-2, with D uncertain. Trimming removed 3 bases from V and 0 bases from J, with 8 bases in between. Germline V CDR1 and CDR2: KGHSH, LQKENI. The CDR3 consists of 14 residues.

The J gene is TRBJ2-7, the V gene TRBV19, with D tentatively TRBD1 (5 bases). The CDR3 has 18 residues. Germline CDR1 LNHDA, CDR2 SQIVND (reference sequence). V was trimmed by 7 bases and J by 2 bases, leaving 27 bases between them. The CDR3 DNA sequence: TGTGCCAGTAATAATCAGGGCCCCGGCCTAGTGACAGCCTACGAGCAGTACTTC. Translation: CASNNQGPGLVTAYEQYF.

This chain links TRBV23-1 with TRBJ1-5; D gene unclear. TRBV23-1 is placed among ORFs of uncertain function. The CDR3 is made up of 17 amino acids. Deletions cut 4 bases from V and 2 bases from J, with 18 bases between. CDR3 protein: CASSPTKALSGNQPQHF. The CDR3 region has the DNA TGCGCCAGCAGTCCCACAAAGGCTCTGAGCGGCAATCAGCCCCAGCATTTT.

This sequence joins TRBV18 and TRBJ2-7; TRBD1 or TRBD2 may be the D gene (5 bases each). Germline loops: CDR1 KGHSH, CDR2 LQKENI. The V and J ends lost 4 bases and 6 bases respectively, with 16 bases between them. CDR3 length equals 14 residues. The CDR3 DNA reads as TGTGCCAGCTCACTCCGGCAGGGAGTCTTCGAGCAGTACTTC. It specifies CASSLRQGVFEQYF.

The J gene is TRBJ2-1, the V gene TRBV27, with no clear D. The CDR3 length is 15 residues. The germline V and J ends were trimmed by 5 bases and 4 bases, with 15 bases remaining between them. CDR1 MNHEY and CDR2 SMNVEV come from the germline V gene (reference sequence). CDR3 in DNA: TGTGCCAGCAGTCCAAGGACGGACGGTTACAATGAGCAGTTCTTC. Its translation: CASSPRTDGYNEQFF.